This T cell receptor beta chain derives from a study of blood T cell repertoires in COVID-19. Background on the study: The analysed material was cDNA or gDNA that came from T cells, B-cell-depleted T cells, or PBMCs.

Method: immunoSEQ multiplex PCR; TCRdb's copy keeps in-frame clones and lacks some. The sample holds a few hundred thousand clones, almost 90% seen once. Sequencing was performed on peripheral blood. This sequence was found in a woman aged 55-70 years with COVID-19, enrolled during active disease.

The CDR3 here is CATSRQGMSDYGYTF. The CDR3 DNA reads TGTGCCACAAGCCGACAGGGAATGTCCGATTATGGCTACACCTTC. V gene TRBV6-5 combines with J gene TRBJ1-2; 7 positions agree with TRBD1. This CDR3 comprises 15 residues. After removal of 10 bases from V and 5 bases from J, the junction contained 16 bases not matched to a gene. Per germline, CDR1 MNHEY and CDR2 SVGAGI.